Listed below are T cell receptor beta chains from one sample, sequenced in a study of blood T cell repertoires in COVID-19. Only in-frame clones appear in the TCRdb table, and some are missing; sequencing was by immunoSEQ multiplex PCR. The data show fewer than 200,000 clones, with about 86% seen just once and around 8.6% held by the top ten. The sequenced sample was peripheral blood. The receptor set was obtained from a man in his fifties with active or convalescent COVID-19. Each CDR3 is given with its conserved first and last residue. D genes are given only for firm matches. A row's size may be missing; if present it is once, few, many or a size class.

V,J,size,D,DNA,CDR3
TRBV7-2,TRBJ2-5,NA,TRBD2,TGTGCCAGCAGCTTAGGAGTAGCGGGGGGGCAAGAGACCCAGTACTTC,CASSLGVAGGQETQYF
TRBV29-1,TRBJ2-1,NA,NA,TGCAGCGTTGTGCCCGGGAGTGGCTATGAGCAGTTCTTC,CSVVPGSGYEQFF
TRBV15,TRBJ1-1,once,NA,TGTGCCACCAGCAGAGATAGCACAGGGACCCTGAACACTGAAGCTTTCTTT,CATSRDSTGTLNTEAFF
TRBV30,TRBJ2-3,NA,NA,TGTGCCTGGGCGTCGGCAGATACGCAGTATTTT,CAWASADTQYF
TRBV4-1,TRBJ1-3,few,NA,TGCGCCAGCAGCGATCGGACAGTGGAGAACACCATATATTTT,CASSDRTVENTIYF
TRBV29-1,TRBJ2-1,NA,NA,TGCAGCGTTGCATCCGGGACACAAAACAATGAGCAGTTCTTC,CSVASGTQNNEQFF
TRBV19,TRBJ1-5,NA,TRBD1,TGTGCCAGTAGTATATCCTCGACAGGGGTCGGACAGCCCCAGCATTTT,CASSISSTGVGQPQHF
TRBV12-5,TRBJ2-7,NA,NA,TGTGCTAGTGGACGAGGACAGTCATACGAGCAGTACTTC,CASGRGQSYEQYF
TRBV28,TRBJ2-7,NA,NA,TGTGCCAGCAGTTTAGGTGGGGGCCTCTCCTACGAGCAGTACTTC,CASSLGGGLSYEQYF
TRBV10-1,TRBJ2-2,few,NA,TGCGCCAGCAGTGCAGAATCGTACACCGGGGAGCTGTTTTTT,CASSAESYTGELFF
TRBV3-1/TRBV3-2,TRBJ2-1,NA,NA,TGTGCCAGCAGCCCAAGGGGGGCGGGAGTACATTTCTTC,CASSPRGAGVHFF
TRBV4-1,TRBJ2-1,once,NA,TGCGCCAGCAGCCAAGATTTTGGCTATGAGCAGTTCTTC,CASSQDFGYEQFF
TRBV2,TRBJ2-7,NA,TRBD1,TGTGCCAGCAGTGATAATGGGTGGACAGGGGAGCCGTACTTC,CASSDNGWTGEPYF
TRBV9,TRBJ1-4,once,NA,TGTGCCAGCAGCTGGACAGACTCTAATGAAAAACTGTTTTTT,CASSWTDSNEKLFF
TRBV19,TRBJ1-2,NA,NA,TGTGCCAGTAGTAGGAATCACTACGGTAACTATGGCTACACCTTC,CASSRNHYGNYGYTF
TRBV19,TRBJ1-1,NA,NA,TGTGCCAGTAGTAAACGGGTGACTGAAGCTTTCTTT,CASSKRVTEAFF
TRBV30,TRBJ1-1,NA,NA,TGTGCCTGGAAACGGACAGCCCTTAACACTGAAGCTTTCTTT,CAWKRTALNTEAFF
TRBV9,TRBJ1-4,NA,NA,TGTGCCAGCAGCGAGACGGGAGAAAAACTGTTTTTT,CASSETGEKLFF
TRBV29-1,TRBJ1-2,NA,TRBD1,TGCAGCGGAGCTACGACAGGGGGGGGCGGCTACACCTTC,CSGATTGGGGYTF
TRBV27,TRBJ2-7,NA,NA,TGTGCCAGCAGCAACAGGCAGTTCTCCTACGAGCAGTACTTC,CASSNRQFSYEQYF
TRBV24-1,TRBJ1-3,NA,NA,TGTGCCACCAGTGACCCCGGGTCGAGCTCTGGAAACACCATATATTTT,CATSDPGSSSGNTIYF
TRBV3-1/TRBV3-2,TRBJ2-3,NA,NA,TGTGCCAGCAGCCAAGGGTCGCCAGGGGATACGCAGTATTTT,CASSQGSPGDTQYF